A single sample gave rise to the 10 T cell receptor beta chains below, sequenced in a study of T-cell memory formation after mild COVID-19 (dated by TCRdb to 2020 to 2023). The method was 5' RACE. Sequencing was carried out with an Illumina NovaSeq 6000. Clones were called with MiXCR by TCRdb after fastp trimmed the public reads at Q25, and only in-frame beta chains were retained. Merged by CDR3 protein, the rows form single entries marked with the most common genes and DNA. The sample has 300,000 or so distinct CDR3 sequences on record, around 15% of them singletons. The ten top clones hold approximately 25% of the sample. Sequencing was performed on PBMCs or a T cell subset sorted from them (not recorded which). Receptors originate from a man younger than 35 who had mild COVID-19 (a few samples of this study predate the infection). The sample titles of this study are shuffled in the database, so cell type and time point are left out; the donor was told from shared clones.

The table lists this clonotype with a few counts. The chain uses TRBV20-1 and TRBJ2-5; D assignment may be TRBD1 or TRBD2 (5 bases each). The CDR3 runs to 13 residues. CDR1 and CDR2 from the germline V gene are DFQATT and SNEGSKA (reference sequence). Trimming stripped 3 bases from V and 5 bases from J, with 13 bases between. CDR3 nucleotides: TGCAGTGCTAGTTGGGGCGGCGGGGAGACCCAGTACTTC. It is translated as CSASWGGGETQYF.

This clonotype was recorded many times. This sequence joins TRBV5-6 and TRBJ1-1; D unresolved. The V gene lost 4 bases and the J gene lost 10 bases, with 17 bases spanning the gap. The CDR3 extends over 13 amino acids. From germline, CDR1 is SGHDT and CDR2 YYEEEE. In nucleotides, the CDR3 is TGTGCCAGCAGCAGGATTGCCCAAGGTGGAGCTTTCTTT. Its translation: CASSRIAQGGAFF.

This clonotype was recorded many times. Written as DNA, the CDR3 is TGTGCCAGCAGCCAAGAGCAGGGAAGACAGGGGAAAAACATTCAGTACTTC. Its translation is CASSQEQGRQGKNIQYF. The V and J genes are TRBV3-2 and TRBJ2-4; no check of the table's D call, TRBD1, against the DNA was made. TRBV3-2 is labeled a pseudogene. This CDR3 spans 17 amino acids.

A few counts support this clonotype. The chain recombines TRBV20-1 with TRBJ1-6; no clear D gene. Germline V lookup: CDR1 DFQATT, CDR2 SNEGSKA (reference sequence). The V and J ends lost 2 bases and 5 bases respectively, with 19 bases between them. The CDR3 totals 17 residues. CDR3 sequence (DNA): TGCAGTGCTAGATTAGCGGGAGCTTTATACGATAATTCACCCCTCCACTTT. Translation: CSARLAGALYDNSPLHF.

This clonotype showed up many times. V and J are TRBV6-5 and TRBJ1-2; a weak D match, TRBD1 (5 bases). Germline V gives CDR1 MNHEY, CDR2 SVGAGI. Trimming cost V 6 bases and J 4 bases, with 15 bases left between them. The CDR3 runs to 14 residues. The CDR3 DNA sequence: TGTGCCAGCAGACTGTTTCAGGGAGGCTATGGCTACACCTTC. The encoded protein is CASRLFQGGYGYTF.

The CDR3 here is CASRDRGKNSPLHF. Written as DNA, the CDR3 is TGTGCCAGTAGGGACAGGGGGAAGAATTCACCCCTCCACTTT. The V gene is TRBV19, the J gene TRBJ1-6; 10 bases are a match to TRBD1. CDR1 and CDR2 (germline): LNHDA, SQIVND (reference sequence). The V gene end was trimmed by 6 bases and the J gene end by 7 bases; junction bases not matched to a gene: 3. This CDR3 spans 14 amino acids.

This clonotype appeared many times. This chain links TRBV15 with TRBJ1-5, with D possibly being TRBD1 (5 bases). The CDR3 has 17 residues. The V end was cut by 0 bases, the J end by 1 base, with 13 bases between. The V gene's germline CDR1 is LNHNV and CDR2 YYDKDF (reference sequence). CDR3 sequence (DNA): TGTGCCACCAGCAGAGATTGGGTAGGGGCGAGCAATCAGCCCCAGCATTTT. It specifies CATSRDWVGASNQPQHF.

J is TRBJ2-1 and V is TRBV12-3 or TRBV12-4; D not resolved. The ends were cut back, 2 bases at V and 10 bases at J, with 9 bases in the middle. This CDR3 is built from 12 residues. The CDR3 DNA reads as TGTGCCAGCAGTTTATCATTCCCGGAGCAGTTCTTC. This encodes CASSLSFPEQFF.

This clonotype was seen a handful of times. This chain joins TRBV27 and TRBJ2-2; D tentatively reads TRBD1 or TRBD2 (5 bases each). From germline, CDR1 is MNHEY and CDR2 SMNVEV (reference sequence). The V gene lost 7 bases and the J gene lost 7 bases, with 16 bases spanning the gap. The CDR3 contains 14 residues. The DNA of the CDR3 is TGTGCCAGCACCTTACTGGGGGTCGGCGGGGAGCTGTTTTTT. It translates to CASTLLGVGGELFF.

The chain is built from TRBV6-5 and TRBJ1-6, with D uncertain. Germline loops: CDR1 MNHEY, CDR2 SVGAGI. The CDR3 has 15 residues. With 4 bases removed from V and 6 bases from J, the gap between germline ends came to 13 bases. The CDR3 DNA sequence: TGTGCCAGCAGTTCCCTAGCTCCTCTTAATTCACCCCTCCACTTT. It translates to CASSSLAPLNSPLHF.